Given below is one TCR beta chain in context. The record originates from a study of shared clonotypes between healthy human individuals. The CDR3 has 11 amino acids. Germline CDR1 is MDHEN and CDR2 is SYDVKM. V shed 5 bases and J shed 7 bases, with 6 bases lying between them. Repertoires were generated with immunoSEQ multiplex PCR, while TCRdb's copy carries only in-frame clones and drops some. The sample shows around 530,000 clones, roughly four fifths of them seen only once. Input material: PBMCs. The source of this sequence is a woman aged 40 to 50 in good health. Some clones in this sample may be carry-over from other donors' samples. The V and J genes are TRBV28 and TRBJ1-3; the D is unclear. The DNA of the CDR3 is TGTGCCAGCAGTACTAGGAACACCATATATTTT. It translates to CASSTRNTIYF.